The 12 T cell receptor beta chains in this list originate from one sample, sequenced in a study of shared clonotypes between healthy human individuals. Method: immunoSEQ multiplex PCR; TCRdb's copy keeps in-frame clones and lacks some. The sample records 550,000 to 750,000 clones, 95% to 96% being singletons. Terminally differentiated effector memory CD45RA+ cells were left out of the naive CD8 fraction, which was CD45RO-negative and positively selected for CCR7. Sequencing was carried out using naive CD8+ T cells sorted from blood. All receptors come from a woman aged 30 to 39 in good health.

The chain carries TRBV5-5 and TRBJ1-4; D remains ambiguous. From germline, CDR1 is SGHKS and CDR2 YYEKEE (reference sequence). CDR3 size: 14 residues. Trimming took 6 bases from V and 7 from J, leaving 16 bases between them. The CDR3 DNA sequence: TGTGCCAGCACCCTGAGGGCGGGTGGTGAAAAACTGTTTTTT. It translates to CASTLRAGGEKLFF.

This sequence joins TRBV5-6 and TRBJ1-6, with D unresolved. V was pared by 0 bases and J by 0 bases, with 10 bases between. This CDR3 region has 17 residues. CDR1 and CDR2 (germline): SGHDT, YYEEEE. This CDR3 reads CASSLAPSSSYNSPLHF. The CDR3 bases are TGTGCCAGCAGCTTGGCCCCGTCTAGCTCCTATAATTCACCCCTCCACTTT. The variable domain in full, with the rest retrieved from reference TRBV5-6 and TRBJ1-6, is DAGVTQSPTHLIKTRGQQVTLRCSPKSGHDTVSWYQQALGQGPQFIFQYYEEEERQRGNFPDRFSGHQFPNYSSELNVNALLLGDSALYLCASSLAPSSSYNSPLHFGNGTRLTVT.

The chain has TRBV7-9 and TRBJ2-1; TRBD2 matches 8 bases. J lost 7 bases, V lost 5 bases, and 7 bases had no gene match. The germline gives CDR1 SEHNR, CDR2 FQNEAQ (reference sequence). This CDR3 region has 14 residues. CDR3 region: CASSQGLAGNEQFF. The CDR3 DNA sequence: TGTGCCAGCAGCCAAGGACTAGCTGGGAATGAGCAGTTCTTC.

The V call is TRBV2, the J call TRBJ1-6, with a possible D match to TRBD1 (6 bases). Between the trimmed V and J ends, which lost 3 bases and 9 bases, there was a span of 18 bases. Germline V gives CDR1 SNHLY, CDR2 FYNNEI. The CDR3 totals 16 residues. DNA for the CDR3: TGTGCCAGCAGTGACACGTCCACAGGGTCCCGTTCACCCCTCCACTTT. It translates to CASSDTSTGSRSPLHF.

The CDR3 here is CASSIEGVRYNEQFF. The CDR3 DNA follows: TGTGCCAGTAGTATAGAGGGGGTCCGCTACAATGAGCAGTTCTTC. V and J are TRBV19 and TRBJ2-1, with D tentatively TRBD1 or TRBD2 (5 bases each). The V gene lost 0 bases and the J gene lost 3 bases, with 9 bases spanning the gap. Germline V lookup: CDR1 LNHDA, CDR2 SQIVND (reference sequence). The CDR3 length is 15 residues.

The rearrangement joins TRBV7-9 to TRBJ2-5; D is uncertain. CDR1 SEHNR and CDR2 FQNEAQ come from the germline V gene (reference sequence). V gave up 8 bases and J gave up 1 base, with 11 bases separating them. This CDR3 contains 13 residues. The CDR3 sequence is CASDYDGQETQYF. The CDR3 DNA follows: TGTGCCAGCGATTACGACGGCCAAGAGACCCAGTACTTC.

V and J are TRBV19 and TRBJ1-4; D is unresolved. The germline V and J ends were trimmed by 4 bases and 0 bases, with 15 bases remaining between them. Germline values: CDR1 LNHDA, CDR2 SQIVND (reference sequence). This CDR3 has 17 amino acids. The CDR3 region has the DNA TGTGCCAGTAGTACTATCCTTTGGGATACAACTAATGAAAAACTGTTTTTT. It is translated as CASSTILWDTTNEKLFF.

A single count supports this clone. The rearrangement uses TRBV28 and TRBJ1-2; a possible D gene is TRBD1 (6 bases). CDR1 is MDHEN and CDR2 is SYDVKM in the germline V gene. V was trimmed by 1 base and J by 6 bases, leaving 12 bases between them. This CDR3 region has 14 residues. CDR3 DNA sequence: TGTGCCAGCAGTTTATTAGCTTCAGGGGATGGCTACACCTTC. It is translated as CASSLLASGDGYTF.

V and J are TRBV7-2 and TRBJ2-1, with TRBD2 identical over 11 bases. V was clipped by 0 bases and J by 7 bases; unmatched bases: 5. The germline gives CDR1 SGHTA, CDR2 FQGNSA. CDR3 length equals 16 residues. The CDR3 loop is CASSLARLAGRNEQFF. The CDR3 DNA sequence: TGTGCCAGCAGCTTAGCGCGACTAGCGGGACGGAATGAGCAGTTCTTC. Full variable domain (missing parts from reference TRBV7-2 and TRBJ2-1): GAGVSQSPSNKVTEKGKDVELRCDPISGHTALYWYRQSLGQGLEFLIYFQGNSAPDKSGLPSDRFSAERTGGSVSTLTIQRTQQEDSAVYLCASSLARLAGRNEQFFGPGTRLTVL.

The chain couples TRBV11-2 to TRBJ2-7; 8 bases align to TRBD1. Germline CDR1 SGHAT, CDR2 FQNNGV. The CDR3 is 14 amino acids. Trimming cost V 3 bases and J 0 bases; bases outside gene matches: 1. The CDR3 spells CASSLGQASYEQYF. The CDR3 DNA sequence: TGTGCCAGCAGCTTGGGACAGGCCTCCTACGAGCAGTACTTC.

The genes are TRBV5-1 and TRBJ1-3, with 8 bases fitting TRBD1. This CDR3 contains 17 residues. With V trimmed by 0 bases and J by 0 bases, 5 bases remained unmatched. Germline CDR1 SGHRS, CDR2 YFSETQ. The CDR3 bases are TGCGCCAGCAGCTTGGGCCAGGGGGCACCCTCTGGAAACACCATATATTTT. Translation: CASSLGQGAPSGNTIYF.

The chain couples TRBV2 to TRBJ1-6; D unclear. The CDR3 is 14 amino acids. Germline V gene data show CDR1 as SNHLY and CDR2 as FYNNEI. V lost 3 bases to trimming and J lost 6 bases, with 9 bases between them. CDR3 sequence reads: CASSDPDSNSPLHF. CDR3 DNA sequence: TGTGCCAGCAGTGACCCGGATAGTAATTCACCCCTCCACTTT. The full variable domain, rest sourced from reference TRBV2 and TRBJ1-6, is EPEVTQTPSHQVTQMGQEVILRCVPISNHLYFYWYRQILGQKVEFLVSFYNNEISEKSEIFDDQFSVERPDGSNFTLKIRSTKLEDSAMYFCASSDPDSNSPLHFGNGTRLTVT.